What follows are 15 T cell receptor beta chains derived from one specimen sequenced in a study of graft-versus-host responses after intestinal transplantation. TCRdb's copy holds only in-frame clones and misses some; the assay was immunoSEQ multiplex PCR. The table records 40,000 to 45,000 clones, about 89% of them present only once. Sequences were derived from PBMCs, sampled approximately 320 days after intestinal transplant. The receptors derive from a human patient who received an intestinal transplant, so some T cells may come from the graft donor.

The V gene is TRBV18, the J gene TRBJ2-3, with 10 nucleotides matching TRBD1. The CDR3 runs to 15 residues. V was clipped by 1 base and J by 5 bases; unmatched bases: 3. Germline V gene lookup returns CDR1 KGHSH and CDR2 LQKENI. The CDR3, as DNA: TGTGCCAGCTCACCACGACAGGGGGCGGGAGATACGCAGTATTTT. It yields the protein CASSPRQGAGDTQYF.

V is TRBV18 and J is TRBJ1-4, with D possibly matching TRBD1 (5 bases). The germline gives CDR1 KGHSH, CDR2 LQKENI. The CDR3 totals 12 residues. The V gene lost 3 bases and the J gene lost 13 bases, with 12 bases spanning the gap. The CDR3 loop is CASSPGTGVLFF. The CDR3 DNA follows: TGTGCCAGCTCACCCGGGACTGGGGTACTGTTTTTT.

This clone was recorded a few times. In DNA, the CDR3 is TGTGCCAGCAGTGCTCGGGGTGGAGGCACCGGGGAGCTGTTTTTT. Its translation: CASSARGGGTGELFF. V is TRBV6-4 and J is TRBJ2-2, with D tentatively TRBD2 (5 bases). CDR1 is MRHNA, CDR2 SNTAGT, per germline. This CDR3 spans 15 amino acids. V dropped 4 bases and J dropped 4 bases, with 13 bases sitting between them.

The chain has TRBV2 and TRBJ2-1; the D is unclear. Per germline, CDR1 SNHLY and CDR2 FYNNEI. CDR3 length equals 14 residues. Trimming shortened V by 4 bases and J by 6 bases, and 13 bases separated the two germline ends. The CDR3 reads CASSAGPFGNEQFF. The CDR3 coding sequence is TGTGCCAGCAGTGCCGGACCTTTTGGCAATGAGCAGTTCTTC.

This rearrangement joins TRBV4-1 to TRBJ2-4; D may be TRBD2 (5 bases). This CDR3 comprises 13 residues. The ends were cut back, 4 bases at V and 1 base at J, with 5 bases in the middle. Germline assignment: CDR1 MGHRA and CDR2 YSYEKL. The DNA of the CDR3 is TGCGCCAGCAGCCGGGAGGCCAAAAACATTCAGTACTTC. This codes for CASSREAKNIQYF.

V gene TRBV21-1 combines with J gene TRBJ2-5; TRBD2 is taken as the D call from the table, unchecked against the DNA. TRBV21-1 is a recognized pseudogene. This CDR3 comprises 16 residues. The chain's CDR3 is CASISGRDFSSETQYF. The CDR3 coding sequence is TGTGCCAGCATAAGTGGGAGGGACTTCTCCTCAGAGACCCAGTACTTC.

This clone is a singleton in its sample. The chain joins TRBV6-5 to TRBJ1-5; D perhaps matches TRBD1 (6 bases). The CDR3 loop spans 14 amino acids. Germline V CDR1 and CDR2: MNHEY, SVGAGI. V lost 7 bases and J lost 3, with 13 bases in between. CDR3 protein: CASTPDSPNQPQHF. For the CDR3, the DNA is TGTGCCAGCACCCCGGACAGCCCCAATCAGCCCCAGCATTTT.

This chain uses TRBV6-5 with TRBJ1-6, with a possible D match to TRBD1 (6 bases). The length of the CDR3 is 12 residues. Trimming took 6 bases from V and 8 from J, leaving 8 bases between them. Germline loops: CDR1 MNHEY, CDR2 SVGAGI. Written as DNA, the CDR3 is TGTGCCAGCAGCGGACAGTATTCACCCCTCCACTTT. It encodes CASSGQYSPLHF.

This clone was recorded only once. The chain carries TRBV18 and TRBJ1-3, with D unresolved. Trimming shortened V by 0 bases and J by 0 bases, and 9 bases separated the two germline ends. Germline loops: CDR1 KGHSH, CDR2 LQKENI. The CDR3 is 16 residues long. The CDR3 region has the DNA TGTGCCAGCTCACCACCGTTGGTTTTCTCTGGAAACACCATATATTTT. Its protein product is CASSPPLVFSGNTIYF. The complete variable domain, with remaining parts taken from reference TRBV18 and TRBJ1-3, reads NAGVMQNPRHLVRRRGQEARLRCSPMKGHSHVYWYRQLPEEGLKFMVYLQKENIIDESGMPKERFSAEFPKEGPSILRIQQVVRGDSAAYFCASSPPLVFSGNTIYFGEGSWLTVV.

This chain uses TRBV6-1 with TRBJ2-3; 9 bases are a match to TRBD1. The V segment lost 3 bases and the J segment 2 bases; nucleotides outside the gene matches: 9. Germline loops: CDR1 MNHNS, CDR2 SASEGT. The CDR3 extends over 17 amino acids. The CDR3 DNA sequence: TGTGCCAGCAGTGATCACTCAGGGACAGGGTTCACAGATACGCAGTATTTT. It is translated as CASSDHSGTGFTDTQYF.

The CDR3 coding sequence is TGTGCCATCAGTGAAGGGCCCGGCTACACCTTC. Translated: CAISEGPGYTF. The chain employs TRBV10-3 and TRBJ1-2; D is unclear. From germline, CDR1 is ENHRY and CDR2 SYGVKD. V was pared by 3 bases and J by 8 bases, with 7 bases between. CDR3 length: 11 residues.

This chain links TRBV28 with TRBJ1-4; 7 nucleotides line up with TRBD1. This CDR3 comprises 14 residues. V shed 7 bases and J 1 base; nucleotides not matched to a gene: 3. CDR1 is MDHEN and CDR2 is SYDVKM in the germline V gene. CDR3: CASTGGVTNEKLFF. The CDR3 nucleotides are TGTGCCAGCACAGGGGGGGTAACTAATGAAAAACTGTTTTTT.

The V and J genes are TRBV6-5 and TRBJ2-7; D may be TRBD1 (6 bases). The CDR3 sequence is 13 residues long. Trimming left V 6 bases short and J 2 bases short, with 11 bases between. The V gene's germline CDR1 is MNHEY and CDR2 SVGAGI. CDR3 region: CASSTGQTYEQYF. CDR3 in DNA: TGTGCCAGCAGCACCGGACAGACCTACGAGCAGTACTTC.

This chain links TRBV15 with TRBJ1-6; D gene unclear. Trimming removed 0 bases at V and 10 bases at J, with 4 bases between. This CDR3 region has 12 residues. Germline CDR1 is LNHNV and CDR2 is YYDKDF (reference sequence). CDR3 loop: CATSRDQSPLHF. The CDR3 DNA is TGTGCCACCAGCAGAGATCAATCACCCCTCCACTTT.

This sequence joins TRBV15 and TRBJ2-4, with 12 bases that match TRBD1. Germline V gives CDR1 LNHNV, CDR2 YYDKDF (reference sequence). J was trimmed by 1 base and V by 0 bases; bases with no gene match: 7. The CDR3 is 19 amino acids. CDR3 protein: CATSRDRGTGGGAKNIQYF. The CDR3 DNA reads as TGTGCCACCAGCAGAGATCGAGGGACAGGGGGCGGTGCCAAAAACATTCAGTACTTC.